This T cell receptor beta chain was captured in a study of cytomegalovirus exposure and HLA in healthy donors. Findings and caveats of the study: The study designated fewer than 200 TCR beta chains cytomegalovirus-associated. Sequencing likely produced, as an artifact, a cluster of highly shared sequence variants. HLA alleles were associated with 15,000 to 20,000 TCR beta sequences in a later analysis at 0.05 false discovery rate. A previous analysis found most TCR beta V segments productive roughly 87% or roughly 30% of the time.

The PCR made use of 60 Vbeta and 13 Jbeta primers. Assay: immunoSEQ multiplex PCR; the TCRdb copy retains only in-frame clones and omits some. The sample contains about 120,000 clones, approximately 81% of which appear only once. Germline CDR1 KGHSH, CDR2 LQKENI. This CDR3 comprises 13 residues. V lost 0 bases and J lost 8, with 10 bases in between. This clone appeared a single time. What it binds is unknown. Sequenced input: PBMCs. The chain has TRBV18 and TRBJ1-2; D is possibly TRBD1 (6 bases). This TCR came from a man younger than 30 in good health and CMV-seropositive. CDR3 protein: CASSPPTGLGYTF. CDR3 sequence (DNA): TGTGCCAGCTCACCACCCACAGGGTTGGGCTACACCTTC.